This T cell receptor beta chain was sequenced during a study of T cells in Graves' hyperthyroidism and ophthalmopathy. Study observations and caveats: From stable hyperthyroidism, ophthalmopathy was set apart by a 13 V-J model.

Together with thyroid ultrasound, orbital computed tomography, serum thyroxine and TRAb, clinical symptoms were used for diagnoses. RNA transcripts provided the source from which TCR beta CDR3 regions were amplified. The study used the HTBI primer set for a first-round RT-PCR of the TCR CDR3. TCRdb re-analysed the multiplex PCR reads in MiXCR, keeping a single row per CDR3 protein. Of about 420,000 distinct CDR3 sequences in the sample, approximately 15% were seen once. The J segment lost 0 bases and the V segment lost 2 bases, leaving 5 bases of the junction unmatched. Germline assignment: CDR1 LGHDT and CDR2 YNNKEL (reference sequence). The CDR3 spans 16 residues. This clonotype has ten or more counts. Its antigen is currently unknown.

The sequenced sample was blood. The rearrangement joins TRBV3-1 to TRBJ2-7; TRBD1 aligns across 9 bases. The sequence came from a woman under 30 with Graves' hyperthyroidism. CDR3: CASSQSAGQGSYEQYF. In DNA form, the CDR3 reads TGTGCCAGCAGCCAAAGTGCGGGACAGGGCTCCTACGAGCAGTACTTC.